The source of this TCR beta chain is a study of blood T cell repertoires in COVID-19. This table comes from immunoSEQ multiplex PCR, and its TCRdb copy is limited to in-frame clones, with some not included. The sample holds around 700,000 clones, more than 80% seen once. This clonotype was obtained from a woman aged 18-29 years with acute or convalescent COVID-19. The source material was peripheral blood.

The CDR3: CASRAQLAGAYEQYF. The CDR3 DNA follows: TGTGCCAGCAGGGCCCAACTAGCGGGTGCCTACGAGCAGTACTTC. This chain links TRBV2 with TRBJ2-7, with TRBD2 matching over 9 bases. The ends lost 6 bases at V and 2 bases at J; junction bases unmatched: 8. Germline V lookup: CDR1 SNHLY, CDR2 FYNNEI. The CDR3 is made up of 15 amino acids.